Listed here are 32 T cell receptor beta chains from one sample, sequenced in a study of monozygotic twins with inflammatory bowel disease. Following a re-call of the 5' RACE reads, TCRdb has one entry per CDR3 protein and lacks DNA. This sample's table has around 380,000 distinct CDR3 sequences. Sequencing was performed on blood. The receptor set was obtained from a human donor with ulcerative colitis or Crohn's disease, or a healthy co-twin of an affected twin (not recorded which).

The J gene is TRBJ2-3, the V gene TRBV3-1; the TCRdb D gene call, TRBD2, has no DNA to confirm it. This CDR3 comprises 14 residues. CDR1 and CDR2 from the germline V gene are LGHDT and YNNKEL (reference sequence). CDR3 protein: CASSHGGPTDTQYF.

The chain employs TRBV6-1 and TRBJ1-1. In germline, CDR1 is MNHNS, CDR2 SASEGT. CDR3 length equals 15 residues. The CDR3 loop reads CASSISQLMNTEAFF.

V gene TRBV11-2 combines with J gene TRBJ1-2; TCRdb selects TRBD1, and the lack of DNA leaves this call unchecked. The length of the CDR3 is 13 residues. CDR1 and CDR2 (germline): SGHAT, FQNNGV. CDR3 sequence reads: CASSFGRGGGYTF.

The V call is TRBV7-2, the J call TRBJ2-2; the TCRdb D gene call, TRBD1, has no DNA to confirm it. This CDR3 contains 15 residues. The germline V gene encodes CDR1 SGHTA and CDR2 FQGNSA. The CDR3 sequence: CASSPPRGAYGELFF. The complete variable domain, with remaining parts taken from reference TRBV7-2 and TRBJ2-2, reads GAGVSQSPSNKVTEKGKDVELRCDPISGHTALYWYRQSLGQGLEFLIYFQGNSAPDKSGLPSDRFSAERTGGSVSTLTIQRTQQEDSAVYLCASSPPRGAYGELFFGEGSRLTVL.

The rearrangement joins TRBV6-2 or TRBV6-3 to TRBJ2-1; TCRdb indicates TRBD2, and absent DNA this call remains unverified. Per the germline V gene, CDR1 is MNHEY and CDR2 is SVGEGT. This CDR3 has 16 amino acids. CDR3 sequence reads: CASSRQREGFYNEQFF.

The V gene is TRBV5-6, the J gene TRBJ2-1; the TCRdb D gene call, TRBD1, has no DNA to confirm it. Germline CDR1 and CDR2: SGHDT and YYEEEE. The CDR3 loop spans 13 amino acids. CDR3 sequence reads: CASSRPPWVEQFF.

The chain joins TRBV12-3 or TRBV12-4 to TRBJ1-1. This CDR3 is 13 amino acids long. The CDR3 loop reads CASRVDKSTEAFF.

This sequence joins TRBV6-2 or TRBV6-3 and TRBJ1-2; TCRdb proposes TRBD1, but this gene call is untestable without DNA. The CDR3 contains 14 residues. Germline loops: CDR1 MNHEY, CDR2 SVGEGT. CDR3 amino acids: CASRGTGGNYGYTF.

V gene TRBV7-9 combines with J gene TRBJ1-2. Germline V gene sequence: CDR1 SEHNR, CDR2 FQNEAQ (reference sequence). CDR3 length equals 15 residues. The chain's CDR3 is CASSSIGDFNYGYTF.

The rearrangement uses TRBV27 and TRBJ1-6; TCRdb picks TRBD1, but there is no DNA to check that call. The CDR3 contains 14 residues. Germline V gene data show CDR1 as MNHEY and CDR2 as SMNVEV (reference sequence). The chain's CDR3 is CASTDSGRGSPLHF.

This chain uses TRBV9 with TRBJ2-1. The CDR3 is made up of 12 amino acids. The V gene's germline CDR1 is SGDLS and CDR2 YYNGEE. The CDR3 here is CASSVDYNEQFF.

CDR3 loop: CASSHDVDSNQPQHF. V gene TRBV4-2 combines with J gene TRBJ1-5. Germline V gene data show CDR1 as LGHNA and CDR2 as YNFKEQ. The CDR3 is made up of 15 amino acids.

The gene calls are TRBV15 and TRBJ1-6. The CDR3 runs 14 residues. The germline V gene encodes CDR1 LNHNV and CDR2 YYDKDF (reference sequence). This CDR3 reads CATRAAEYNSPLHF.

This chain connects TRBV6-2 or TRBV6-3 to TRBJ2-3. CDR1 and CDR2 (germline): MNHEY, SVGEGT. This CDR3 spans 14 amino acids. The CDR3 is CASSYPQKTDTQYF.

V gene TRBV10-3 combines with J gene TRBJ2-1; TCRdb's D call, TRBD1, is unchecked because there is no DNA. This CDR3 comprises 14 residues. Germline values: CDR1 ENHRY, CDR2 SYGVKD. The CDR3 sequence is CAISADRTYNEQFF.

The chain has TRBV28 and TRBJ2-7. The CDR3 has 13 residues. Germline loops: CDR1 MDHEN, CDR2 SYDVKM. CDR3 residues: CASSPGPPYEQYF. Looking up the rest from reference TRBV28 and TRBJ2-7 gives the full variable domain: DVKVTQSSRYLVKRTGEKVFLECVQDMDHENMFWYRQDPGLGLRLIYFSYDVKMKEKGDIPEGYSVSREKKERFSLILESASTNQTSMYLCASSPGPPYEQYFGPGTRLTVT.

The chain combines TRBV7-9 with TRBJ1-2. This CDR3 is 12 amino acids long. Germline CDR1 reads SEHNR; CDR2 reads FQNEAQ (reference sequence). This CDR3 reads CASSAWGYGYTF.

The V gene is TRBV5-1, the J gene TRBJ2-3; TCRdb picks TRBD1, but there is no DNA to check that call. From germline, CDR1 is SGHRS and CDR2 YFSETQ. This CDR3 spans 15 amino acids. CDR3: CASSPGPASTDTQYF. The full variable domain, in which reference TRBV5-1 and TRBJ2-3 provide the parts outside the CDR3, is KAGVTQTPRYLIKTRGQQVTLSCSPISGHRSVSWYQQTPGQGLQFLFEYFSETQRNKGNFPGRFSGRQFSNSRSEMNVSTLELGDSALYLCASSPGPASTDTQYFGPGTRLTVL.

The rearrangement joins TRBV12-3 or TRBV12-4 to TRBJ1-2. The CDR3 length is 12 residues. The CDR3 spells CASRPKGYGYTF.

J is TRBJ2-1 and V is TRBV5-4; TCRdb's D gene call, TRBD1, goes unchecked for lack of DNA. This CDR3 has 16 residues. Germline V gene data show CDR1 as SGHNT and CDR2 as YYREEE (reference sequence). CDR3 in amino acids: CASSRNTGASYNEQFF.

The chain couples TRBV28 to TRBJ1-6; TCRdb indicates TRBD1, and absent DNA this call remains unverified. Germline V gene data show CDR1 as MDHEN and CDR2 as SYDVKM. The CDR3 has 14 amino acids. CDR3 residues: CASSSDPGSFPLHF.

The CDR3 is CASSLGAGFEAFF. The chain couples TRBV5-1 to TRBJ1-1. Germline-derived CDR1 and CDR2 are SGHRS and YFSETQ. The CDR3 covers 13 residues.

The chain recombines TRBV20-1 with TRBJ2-5; no DNA is available, so the TRBD2 call from TCRdb remains unchecked. The CDR3 is made up of 15 amino acids. Germline CDR1 reads DFQATT; CDR2 reads SNEGSKA (reference sequence). CDR3 loop: CSARGLAGVRRTQYF.

The chain couples TRBV7-2 to TRBJ2-1; TCRdb picks TRBD1, but there is no DNA to check that call. Per the germline V gene, CDR1 is SGHTA and CDR2 is FQGNSA. The CDR3 loop spans 15 amino acids. CDR3: CASSLGGDGYNEQFF.

CDR3 loop: CASSEGSTGELFF. This chain joins TRBV2 and TRBJ2-2. The CDR3 sequence is 13 residues long. Germline V gene sequence: CDR1 SNHLY, CDR2 FYNNEI.

The chain combines TRBV20-1 with TRBJ2-7; TCRdb names TRBD2, which stays unverified in the absence of DNA. This CDR3 contains 15 residues. In germline, CDR1 is DFQATT, CDR2 SNEGSKA (reference sequence). CDR3: CSARKGLAGTYEQYF.

V gene TRBV6-6 combines with J gene TRBJ1-2. The CDR3 contains 14 residues. Germline CDR1 is MNHNY and CDR2 is SVGAGI (reference sequence). CDR3 loop: CASTPSGVGYGYTF.

The chain uses TRBV5-5 and TRBJ2-1; TCRdb selects TRBD1, and the lack of DNA leaves this call unchecked. CDR1 SGHKS and CDR2 YYEKEE come from the germline V gene (reference sequence). CDR3 length: 16 residues. The CDR3 loop reads CASSPLPGTGYNEQFF.

Here the CDR3 reads CASSLTGRYEQYF. The J gene is TRBJ2-7, the V gene TRBV27; TCRdb returns TRBD1, unconfirmable since there is no DNA. This CDR3 comprises 13 residues. CDR1 is MNHEY, CDR2 SMNVEV, per germline (reference sequence).

The chain has TRBV5-1 and TRBJ1-6. The CDR3 is 17 residues long. Germline CDR1 SGHRS, CDR2 YFSETQ. CDR3 loop: CASSLDGQVSYNSPLHF.

CDR3 sequence reads: CASSLPTSSTDTQYF. V is TRBV7-2 and J is TRBJ2-3. The CDR3 is 15 amino acids. The germline V gene has CDR1 SGHTA and CDR2 FQGNSA. The full variable domain, in which reference TRBV7-2 and TRBJ2-3 provide the parts outside the CDR3, is GAGVSQSPSNKVTEKGKDVELRCDPISGHTALYWYRQSLGQGLEFLIYFQGNSAPDKSGLPSDRFSAERTGGSVSTLTIQRTQQEDSAVYLCASSLPTSSTDTQYFGPGTRLTVL.

The rearrangement links TRBV9 to TRBJ2-5. The germline V gene has CDR1 SGDLS and CDR2 YYNGEE. The CDR3 runs to 13 residues. The CDR3: CASSGAVQETQYF.